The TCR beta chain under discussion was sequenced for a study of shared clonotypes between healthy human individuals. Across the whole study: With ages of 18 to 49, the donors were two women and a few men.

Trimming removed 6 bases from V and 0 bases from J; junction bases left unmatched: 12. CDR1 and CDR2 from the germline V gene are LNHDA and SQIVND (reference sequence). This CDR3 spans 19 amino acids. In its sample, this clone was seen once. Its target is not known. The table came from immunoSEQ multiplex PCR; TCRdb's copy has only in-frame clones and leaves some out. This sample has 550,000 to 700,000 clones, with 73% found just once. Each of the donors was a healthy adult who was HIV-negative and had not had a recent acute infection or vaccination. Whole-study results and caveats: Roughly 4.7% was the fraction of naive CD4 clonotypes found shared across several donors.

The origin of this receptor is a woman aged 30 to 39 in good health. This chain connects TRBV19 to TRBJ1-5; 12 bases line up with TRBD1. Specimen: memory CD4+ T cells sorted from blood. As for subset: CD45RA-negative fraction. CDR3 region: CASSRGTGGAPYSNQPQHF. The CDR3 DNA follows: TGTGCCAGTAGCAGAGGGACAGGGGGCGCCCCGTATAGCAATCAGCCCCAGCATTTT.